Listed here are 17 T cell receptor beta chains from one sample, sequenced in a study of T cell changes during pregnancy in multiple sclerosis. Repertoires were generated with immunoSEQ multiplex PCR, while TCRdb's copy carries only in-frame clones and drops some. This sample has about 40,000 clones, with roughly 87% found just once. Sequencing was performed on CD4+ T cells from peripheral blood mononuclear cells, taken in the first trimester of pregnancy. These receptors originate from a female donor with multiple sclerosis, enrolled in a pregnancy study.

This clone was seen just once. The CDR3 DNA reads as TGTGCCAGCAGTGAATTGGGTAGGGGCCGGACGAATGAAAAACTGTTTTTT. Translating gives CASSELGRGRTNEKLFF. The chain links TRBV25-1 to TRBJ1-4; a weak D match, TRBD1 (5 bases). Germline lookup yields CDR1 MGHDK and CDR2 SYGVNS. The V end was cut by 1 base, the J end by 5 bases, with 17 bases between. The CDR3 is 17 amino acids.

The chain recombines TRBV6-5 with TRBJ2-2; D is perhaps TRBD2 (7 bases). The CDR3 length is 16 residues. The V end was cut by 0 bases, the J end by 6 bases, with 14 bases between. Germline V gene sequence: CDR1 MNHEY, CDR2 SVGAGI. In nucleotides, the CDR3 is TGTGCCAGCAGTTACTCCACCATGGGGGGGCCCGGGGAGCTGTTTTTT. Protein product: CASSYSTMGGPGELFF.

The chain combines TRBV19 with TRBJ1-5; 8 nucleotides match TRBD1. The CDR3 is 15 residues long. Germline V lookup: CDR1 LNHDA, CDR2 SQIVND (reference sequence). With V trimmed by 7 bases and J by 0 bases, 5 bases remained unmatched. The DNA of the CDR3 is TGTGCCAGTAATACAGGGGGTTATAGCAATCAGCCCCAGCATTTT. Protein product: CASNTGGYSNQPQHF.

The chain joins TRBV27 to TRBJ2-7; 9 positions match TRBD1. V lost 9 bases to trimming and J lost 2 bases; unmatched junction nucleotides: 8. Germline V gene lookup returns CDR1 MNHEY and CDR2 SMNVEV (reference sequence). The CDR3 spans 14 residues. In DNA, the CDR3 is TGTGCCAGTAGAACAGGGGGCTTCCCCTACGAGCAGTACTTC. It yields the protein CASRTGGFPYEQYF.

This chain connects TRBV27 to TRBJ2-7, with 7 bases aligning to TRBD1. Losses at the gene ends were 4 bases for V and 4 bases for J; bases not matched to a gene: 10. CDR1 and CDR2 from the germline V gene are MNHEY and SMNVEV (reference sequence). This CDR3 is built from 15 residues. The CDR3 is CASSSGDRSGYEQYF. Here the CDR3 DNA reads TGTGCCAGCAGTTCAGGGGACAGAAGTGGATACGAGCAGTACTTC.

The chain carries TRBV6-1 and TRBJ2-7, with 7 positions matching TRBD2. The V segment lost 10 bases and the J segment 3 bases; nucleotides outside the gene matches: 9. CDR3 length: 13 residues. CDR1 and CDR2 from the germline V gene are MNHNS and SASEGT. The CDR3 protein is CATPRREGYEQYF. In DNA, the CDR3 is TGTGCCACCCCCCGCAGGGAGGGCTACGAGCAGTACTTC.

The chain recombines TRBV6-5 with TRBJ2-5; D perhaps matches TRBD1 (5 bases). The CDR3 is made up of 14 amino acids. The ends were cut back, 0 bases at V and 5 bases at J, with 10 bases in the middle. Germline-derived CDR1 and CDR2 are MNHEY and SVGAGI. The CDR3 is CASSYSTEPETQYF. CDR3 nucleotide sequence: TGTGCCAGCAGTTACTCGACAGAACCGGAGACCCAGTACTTC.

This clone was seen more than once but under ten times. This rearrangement joins TRBV9 to TRBJ1-3; D gene ambiguous. V lost 8 bases to trimming and J lost 0 bases, with 9 bases between them. Per germline, CDR1 SGDLS and CDR2 YYNGEE. This CDR3 has 13 residues. In nucleotides, the CDR3 is TGTGCCAGTAAGCAGGACTCTGGAAACACCATATATTTT. This codes for CASKQDSGNTIYF.

The chain carries TRBV10-3 and TRBJ1-1, with a possible D match to TRBD1 (5 bases). Germline V gene data show CDR1 as ENHRY and CDR2 as SYGVKD. The CDR3 spans 14 residues. V was shortened by 6 bases and J by 1 base, with 12 bases between the two germline ends. The CDR3 spells CAISLREGNTEAFF. Here the CDR3 DNA reads TGTGCCATCAGCCTCAGGGAGGGGAACACTGAAGCTTTCTTT.

V usage is TRBV5-1 and J usage is TRBJ1-1, with 9 bases that match TRBD1. This CDR3 is 16 amino acids long. Germline CDR1 and CDR2: SGHRS and YFSETQ. V was pared by 6 bases and J by 0 bases, with 9 bases of the junction left unmatched. The CDR3 here is CASMREGTGMNTEAFF. The CDR3 DNA reads TGCGCCAGCATGAGAGAAGGGACAGGGATGAACACTGAAGCTTTCTTT.

CDR3: CASSEALQGAWDQPQHF. DNA for the CDR3: TGTGCCAGCAGTGAAGCATTACAGGGGGCCTGGGATCAGCCCCAGCATTTT. The rearrangement links TRBV2 to TRBJ1-5, with 9 bases aligning to TRBD1. CDR1 SNHLY and CDR2 FYNNEI come from the germline V gene. This CDR3 has 17 amino acids. V dropped 0 bases and J dropped 5; count of bases not matched to a gene: 8.

This rearrangement joins TRBV19 to TRBJ1-2, with 7 bases matching TRBD1. J lost 2 bases, V lost 4 bases, and 1 base had no gene match. CDR3 length equals 13 residues. Germline CDR1 LNHDA, CDR2 SQIVND (reference sequence). CDR3 nucleotide sequence: TGTGCCAGTAGTAAACAGGGGAACTATGGCTACACCTTC. The encoded protein is CASSKQGNYGYTF. Full variable domain (outside the CDR3, taken from reference TRBV19 and TRBJ1-2): DGGITQSPKYLFRKEGQNVTLSCEQNLNHDAMYWYRQDPGQGLRLIYYSQIVNDFQKGDIAEGYSVSREKKESFPLTVTSAQKNPTAFYLCASSKQGNYGYTFGSGTRLTVV.

The chain recombines TRBV11-2 with TRBJ1-1; the D gene is possibly TRBD1 (5 bases). Looked up from germline, CDR1 is SGHAT and CDR2 is FQNNGV. This CDR3 comprises 16 residues. The V end was cut by 0 bases, the J end by 1 base, with 12 bases between. The CDR3 sequence is CASSLEWGRSNTEAFF. The CDR3 DNA is TGTGCCAGCAGCTTAGAGTGGGGCAGGTCGAACACTGAAGCTTTCTTT.

The genes are TRBV11-2 and TRBJ2-1; 8 bases map to TRBD1. The germline V gene encodes CDR1 SGHAT and CDR2 FQNNGV. V was pared by 2 bases and J by 9 bases, with 12 bases of the junction left unmatched. This CDR3 comprises 16 residues. CDR3 sequence reads: CASSLFEQGAVREQFF. Written as DNA, the CDR3 is TGTGCCAGCAGCTTATTTGAGCAGGGGGCGGTACGTGAGCAGTTCTTC. The variable domain in full, with the rest retrieved from reference TRBV11-2 and TRBJ2-1, is EAGVAQSPRYKIIEKRQSVAFWCNPISGHATLYWYQQILGQGPKLLIQFQNNGVVDDSQLPKDRFSAERLKGVDSTLKIQPAKLEDSAVYLCASSLFEQGAVREQFFGPGTRLTVL.

J is TRBJ2-4 and V is TRBV10-2; TRBD1 might be the D (6 bases). Germline loops: CDR1 WSHSY, CDR2 SAAADI. Between the trimmed V and J ends, which lost 8 bases and 0 bases, there was a span of 17 bases. The CDR3 is made up of 16 amino acids. The CDR3 DNA follows: TGCGCCAGCGGGGAAAGGACAGATTTAGCCAAAAACATTCAGTACTTC. The encoded protein is CASGERTDLAKNIQYF.

The chain carries TRBV18 and TRBJ1-4, with a weak D call TRBD1 (5 bases). V was trimmed by 5 bases and J by 1 base, leaving 17 bases between them. This CDR3 comprises 17 residues. The germline gives CDR1 KGHSH, CDR2 LQKENI. The CDR3 bases are TGTGCCAGCTCAGTCCGGGACTCCTATGGAACTAATGAAAAACTGTTTTTT. As protein: CASSVRDSYGTNEKLFF.

The rearrangement uses TRBV19 and TRBJ1-5; D is perhaps TRBD1 (5 bases). V was pared by 0 bases and J by 2 bases, with 17 bases between. The CDR3 has 18 amino acids. Germline V CDR1 and CDR2: LNHDA, SQIVND (reference sequence). The CDR3 DNA sequence: TGTGCCAGTAGTATAGATTTGATTTCCGGAGGGGGCAATCAGCCCCAGCATTTT. Its translation is CASSIDLISGGGNQPQHF.